The 27 T cell receptor beta chains below all came from one sample that was sequenced in a study of T cell repertoires in cytomegalovirus infection. The antigens for these receptors are not known. Using its own MiXCR run on the reads, TCRdb lists one record per CDR3 protein. The table has under 90,000 distinct CDR3 sequences, approximately 43% seen once. The sequences come from CD8+ T cells from cultured PBMCs, collected from culture after CMV antigen stimulation. These receptors originate from a human donor in good health (CMV status not recorded). Some clones in this sample may be carry-over from other donors' samples.

This clonotype was detected only a few times. The V call is TRBV6-6, the J call TRBJ1-2; D gene unclear. V lost 0 bases and J lost 3, with 14 bases in between. Germline V gene sequence: CDR1 MNHNY, CDR2 SVGAGI (reference sequence). CDR3 length: 16 amino acids. The CDR3 reads CASSYSKARRDYGYTF. Here the CDR3 DNA reads TGTGCCAGCAGTTACTCGAAGGCTCGCAGAGACTATGGCTACACCTTC.

The chain couples TRBV7-8 to TRBJ1-6, with D tentatively TRBD1 (5 bases). This CDR3 region has 16 residues. CDR1 and CDR2 from the germline V gene are SGHVS and FQNEAQ. V was cut by 5 bases and J by 0 bases, with 11 bases left in between. The CDR3 loop reads CASSRRGSSYNSPLHF. The CDR3 region has the DNA TGTGCCAGCAGCCGAAGGGGCAGCTCCTATAATTCACCCCTCCACTTT.

This clonotype showed up just a few times. The rearrangement joins TRBV7-9 to TRBJ2-1, with D perhaps given as TRBD1 or TRBD2 (6 bases each). The V and J ends lost 4 bases and 6 bases respectively, with 13 bases between them. The CDR3 extends over 14 amino acids. The germline CDR1 and CDR2 sequences are SEHNR and FQNEAQ (reference sequence). CDR3 DNA sequence: TGTGCCAGCAGCTCCGGGGGCCGGGGCAATGAGCAGTTCTTC. Amino acid sequence: CASSSGGRGNEQFF.

The rearrangement uses TRBV6-6 and TRBJ2-7; the D gene is possibly TRBD1 (6 bases). The ends were cut back, 6 bases at V and 12 bases at J, with 12 bases in the middle. The CDR3 covers 10 residues. From germline, CDR1 is MNHNY and CDR2 SVGAGI (reference sequence). CDR3 sequence (DNA): TGTGCCAGCAGAGGAGCGGACAGGTACTTC. Its protein product is CASRGADRYF.

This chain connects TRBV7-6 to TRBJ2-7; 8 bases match TRBD1. Germline loops: CDR1 SGHVS, CDR2 FNYEAQ. This CDR3 comprises 15 residues. V gave up 1 base and J gave up 2 bases; unmatched junction bases: 4. The CDR3 nucleotides read TGTGCCAGCAGCTTAGGGACAGGGATGACCTACGAGCAGTACTTC. Its translation: CASSLGTGMTYEQYF.

This clonotype was seen only a few times. The genes are TRBV6-1 and TRBJ2-4, with a weak D call TRBD1 (6 bases). V was trimmed by 5 bases and J by 6 bases, leaving 14 bases between them. Germline values: CDR1 MNHNS, CDR2 SASEGT. The CDR3 extends over 14 amino acids. The CDR3 nucleotides read TGTGCCAGCAGTCGACAGGTTGGGAGAAACATTCAGTACTTC. Translated: CASSRQVGRNIQYF.

This clonotype was recorded many times. The chain recombines TRBV7-3 with TRBJ1-1; D ambiguous. V was pared by 1 base and J by 4 bases, with 7 bases between. Germline V gene lookup returns CDR1 SGHTA and CDR2 FQGTGA. The CDR3 has 13 residues. The CDR3: CASSLNVGTEAFF. As DNA, the CDR3 is TGTGCCAGCAGCTTAAACGTCGGCACTGAAGCTTTCTTT. The full variable domain, its missing parts supplied by reference TRBV7-3 and TRBJ1-1, is GAGVSQTPSNKVTEKGKYVELRCDPISGHTALYWYRQSLGQGPEFLIYFQGTGAADDSGLPNDRFFAVRPEGSVSTLKIQRTERGDSAVYLCASSLNVGTEAFFGQGTRLTVV.

The chain joins TRBV5-4 to TRBJ2-1; no clear D. CDR3 size: 13 residues. The V end was cut by 4 bases, the J end by 8 bases, with 13 bases between. Germline CDR1 SGHNT, CDR2 YYREEE (reference sequence). For the CDR3, the DNA is TGTGCCAGCAGCGGTGGAAGGCCGGATGAGCAGTTCTTC. Translating it yields CASSGGRPDEQFF.

This clonotype occurred a few times. This rearrangement joins TRBV7-4 to TRBJ2-7; 9 nucleotides match TRBD1. Germline lookup yields CDR1 SGHVT and CDR2 SQSDAQ. Germline trimming cut 5 bases from V and 2 bases from J; bases unmatched to any gene: 7. The CDR3 has 15 residues. CDR3 in DNA: TGTGCCAGCAGCGCCCCCGGGACAGGGACCTACGAGCAGTACTTC. This encodes CASSAPGTGTYEQYF.

This clonotype was detected only a few times. The rearrangement links TRBV7-8 to TRBJ2-3, with D possibly TRBD2 on 6 matching bases. The CDR3 loop spans 17 amino acids. Germline CDR1 and CDR2: SGHVS and FQNEAQ. Trimming took 0 bases from V and 0 from J, leaving 13 bases between them. This CDR3 is CASSLAWERASTDTQYF. CDR3 DNA sequence: TGTGCCAGCAGCTTAGCGTGGGAGCGGGCAAGCACAGATACGCAGTATTTT.

V is TRBV5-6 and J is TRBJ2-2, with TRBD2 matching 8 bases. The CDR3 is made up of 15 amino acids. V lost 3 bases and J lost 4; bases outside the gene matches: 5. CDR1 is SGHDT and CDR2 is YYEEEE in the germline V gene. The CDR3 is CASSYGTSSTGELFF. DNA for the CDR3: TGTGCCAGCAGCTATGGGACTAGTAGCACCGGGGAGCTGTTTTTT.

This clonotype has a handful of counts. The chain couples TRBV6-5 to TRBJ2-3; maybe TRBD1 (6 bases). The CDR3 loop spans 17 amino acids. Trimming took off 4 bases at V and 0 bases at J, with 17 bases between the two ends. Germline-derived CDR1 and CDR2 are MNHEY and SVGAGI. The DNA of the CDR3 is TGTGCCAGCAGTTCTAAACAGGGAGAGAATAGCACAGATACGCAGTATTTT. This encodes CASSSKQGENSTDTQYF.

This clonotype was seen only once. V and J are TRBV25-1 and TRBJ1-4, with D uncertain. The CDR3 totals 14 residues. Germline assignment: CDR1 MGHDK and CDR2 SYGVNS. Trimming left V 3 bases short and J 7 bases short, with 12 bases between. The CDR3 here is CASSDRHTGEKLFF. CDR3 sequence (DNA): TGTGCCAGCAGTGACCGTCACACGGGTGAAAAACTGTTTTTT.

In this sample, this clonotype turned up a few times. The CDR3 reads CATSDSRYGTKNIQYF. CDR3 coding DNA: TGTGCCACCAGTGATTCCAGATACGGGACCAAAAACATTCAGTACTTC. The rearrangement joins TRBV24-1 to TRBJ2-4, with D possibly being TRBD2 (5 bases). Germline V gene lookup returns CDR1 KGHDR and CDR2 SFDVKD. The V and J ends lost 2 bases and 2 bases respectively, with 12 bases between them. This CDR3 region has 16 residues.

This clonotype was observed a few times. V gene TRBV5-1 combines with J gene TRBJ2-2, with a weak D call TRBD2 (5 bases). CDR1 and CDR2 (germline): SGHRS, YFSETQ. The germline V and J ends were trimmed by 4 bases and 5 bases, with 6 bases remaining between them. The CDR3 runs to 12 residues. CDR3 sequence (DNA): TGCGCCAGCAGCCCGGGGACCGGGGAGCTGTTTTTT. This codes for CASSPGTGELFF. Full variable domain (missing parts from reference TRBV5-1 and TRBJ2-2): KAGVTQTPRYLIKTRGQQVTLSCSPISGHRSVSWYQQTPGQGLQFLFEYFSETQRNKGNFPGRFSGRQFSNSRSEMNVSTLELGDSALYLCASSPGTGELFFGEGSRLTVL.

A remark on this clonotype: One junction end does not reproduce the germline sequence, and a read error may be involved. V gene TRBV7-8 combines with J gene TRBJ2-7, with a tentative D call TRBD1 (6 bases). Germline CDR1 and CDR2: SGHVS and FQNEAQ. The CDR3 is 14 residues long. The CDR3 DNA reads TGTGCCTGCAGCTGGGACACCCCGGGCGACGAGCACTACTTC. Translation gives CACSWDTPGDEHYF.

In its sample, this clonotype was seen a few times. This chain connects TRBV7-9 to TRBJ1-1; unclear D gene. Germline CDR1 reads SEHNR; CDR2 reads FQNEAQ (reference sequence). Trimming removed 6 bases at V and 6 bases at J, with 8 bases between. This CDR3 comprises 11 residues. As DNA, the CDR3 is TGTGCCAGCAGGCCCCGGGCTGAAGCTTTCTTT. It translates to CASRPRAEAFF.

The rearrangement joins TRBV7-8 to TRBJ1-1; D ambiguous. Germline V gene sequence: CDR1 SGHVS, CDR2 FQNEAQ. V lost 1 base to trimming and J lost 2 bases, with 8 bases between them. The CDR3 is 14 residues long. The CDR3 nucleotides are TGTGCCAGCAGCTTAGAACGGGTAAACACTGAAGCTTTCTTT. It encodes CASSLERVNTEAFF. The full variable domain, completed using reference TRBV7-8 and TRBJ1-1, is GAGVSQSPRYKVAKRGQDVALRCDPISGHVSLFWYQQALGQGPEFLTYFQNEAQLDKSGLPSDRFFAERPEGSVSTLKIQRTQQEDSAVYLCASSLERVNTEAFFGQGTRLTVV.

J is TRBJ1-1 and V is TRBV10-1; D is unclear. CDR3 length equals 13 residues. V lost 6 bases and J 3 bases, leaving 11 bases between the germline ends. Germline V gives CDR1 WNHNN, CDR2 SYGVQD (reference sequence). The CDR3 spells CASRAERHTEAFF. DNA for the CDR3: TGCGCCAGCAGGGCAGAGAGACACACTGAAGCTTTCTTT.

A few counts support this clonotype. The chain links TRBV19 to TRBJ1-5; weak D call: TRBD1 (6 bases). CDR3 length: 16 amino acids. CDR1 and CDR2 from the germline V gene are LNHDA and SQIVND (reference sequence). V lost 10 bases and J lost 3, with 22 bases in between. The CDR3 DNA is TGTGCCACTTCCCCCAGCAGGGGCGACTTCAATCAGCCCCAGCATTTT. This translates into CATSPSRGDFNQPQHF.

This clonotype was detected only once. The rearrangement joins TRBV12-3 or TRBV12-4 to TRBJ1-2; possibly TRBD1 for D (5 bases). V was clipped by 6 bases and J by 3 bases, with 20 bases between them. The CDR3 is 16 amino acids. This CDR3 is CASSVGDQGSDYGYTF. The CDR3 DNA sequence: TGTGCCAGCAGCGTGGGGGACCAGGGAAGTGACTATGGCTACACCTTC.

The chain carries TRBV6-1 and TRBJ1-1, with D perhaps matching TRBD1 (5 bases). CDR1 MNHNS and CDR2 SASEGT come from the germline V gene. CDR3 length: 16 amino acids. Trimming pared 7 bases from V and 3 bases from J, leaving 21 bases between. Written as DNA, the CDR3 is TGTGCCAGCAACCTTCTGGGTGAGGGGCGGGACACTGAAGCTTTCTTT. Translation: CASNLLGEGRDTEAFF.

This clonotype appeared a single time. The chain recombines TRBV4-1 with TRBJ1-1; possibly TRBD1 for D (5 bases). The germline CDR1 and CDR2 sequences are MGHRA and YSYEKL. CDR3 size: 15 residues. Trimming stripped 2 bases from V and 1 base from J, with 11 bases between. The CDR3 reads CASSQYRGGNTEAFF. The CDR3 DNA follows: TGCGCCAGCAGCCAATATCGGGGCGGGAACACTGAAGCTTTCTTT.

The chain has TRBV27 and TRBJ2-7; 8 nucleotides align to TRBD2. Germline values: CDR1 MNHEY, CDR2 SMNVEV (reference sequence). This CDR3 is 16 amino acids long. The V gene end was trimmed by 3 bases and the J gene end by 4 bases; junction bases not matched to a gene: 11. The CDR3, as DNA: TGTGCCAGCAGTTTTTTCTCCACGGGAGGGCCGTACGAGCAGTACTTC. Translation: CASSFFSTGGPYEQYF.

J is TRBJ2-7 and V is TRBV6-1, with D possibly matching TRBD2 (5 bases). This CDR3 has 14 residues. The V and J ends lost 6 bases and 0 bases respectively, with 12 bases between them. In germline, CDR1 is MNHNS, CDR2 SASEGT. CDR3 loop: CASRRERSSYEQYF. The CDR3 coding sequence is TGTGCCAGCAGAAGGGAGAGGAGCTCCTACGAGCAGTACTTC.

The sample holds a few counts of this clonotype. This chain uses TRBV20-1 with TRBJ2-5; no firm D call. The CDR3 spans 17 residues. Trimming left V 1 base short and J 7 bases short, with 25 bases between. Germline assignment: CDR1 DFQATT and CDR2 SNEGSKA (reference sequence). The CDR3 loop is CSARGPRAPNRRRTQYF. The CDR3 DNA sequence: TGCAGTGCTAGAGGGCCCCGGGCCCCAAATCGACGACGGACCCAGTACTTC.

This clonotype was seen at least ten times. The chain couples TRBV7-8 to TRBJ2-7, with TRBD2 identical over 7 bases. Germline V CDR1 and CDR2: SGHVS, FQNEAQ. The CDR3 runs to 17 residues. J gave up 4 bases and V 3 bases, and 15 bases lay outside the gene matches. CDR3 coding DNA: TGTGCCAGCAGCTTTTCCCAAACGGGGAGGGCGGGGTACGAGCAGTACTTC. Protein product: CASSFSQTGRAGYEQYF.